These 20 T cell receptor beta chains came from one sample sequenced in a study of Graves' ophthalmopathy and Graves' hyperthyroidism. For repertoire sequencing, the TCR beta CDR3 regions were amplified from RNA transcripts. HTBI primers were employed in first-round RT-PCR, then a second-round multiplex PCR followed. MiXCR, run by TCRdb on the multiplex PCR reads, gives a single entry per CDR3 protein. The sample contains 450,000 to 600,000 distinct CDR3 sequences, just under 40% of which appear only once. Material: peripheral blood or thyroid tissue (not recorded which). All receptors come from an adult man with Graves' hyperthyroidism.

This chain joins TRBV6-6 and TRBJ1-1, with D hard to call. The CDR3 extends over 15 amino acids. V was shortened by 5 bases and J by 5 bases, with 18 bases between the two germline ends. Looked up from germline, CDR1 is MNHNY and CDR2 is SVGAGI (reference sequence). The CDR3 region is CASSERMVFGTEAFF. CDR3 in DNA: TGTGCCAGCAGTGAACGGATGGTCTTCGGAACTGAAGCTTTCTTT.

This clonotype was counted at least ten times. The rearrangement joins TRBV12-3 or TRBV12-4 to TRBJ1-1; D is ambiguous. Trimming took off 2 bases at V and 0 bases at J, with 7 bases between the two ends. CDR3 size: 14 residues. Here the CDR3 reads CASSLHDLNTEAFF. The DNA for the CDR3 is TGTGCCAGCAGTTTACATGACCTGAACACTGAAGCTTTCTTT.

This clonotype has ten or more counts. The genes are TRBV2 and TRBJ1-6; D may be TRBD1 (6 bases). Germline V lookup: CDR1 SNHLY, CDR2 FYNNEI. Trimming shortened V by 3 bases and J by 14 bases, and 17 bases separated the two germline ends. This CDR3 has 14 residues. The CDR3 DNA reads as TGTGCCAGCAGTGAGCGGGACATCAATTCGTCCCTCCACTTT. Amino acids: CASSERDINSSLHF.

As DNA, the CDR3 is TGTGCTAGTGGCCATGGACAGGGGGCCTCAGACGAGCAGTACTTC. It translates to CASGHGQGASDEQYF. The chain is built from TRBV12-3 or TRBV12-4 and TRBJ2-7; TRBD1 agrees at 11 bases. The length of the CDR3 is 15 residues.

This clonotype was detected a few times. The chain employs TRBV27 and TRBJ2-5; 8 positions match TRBD2. The CDR3 is made up of 14 amino acids. J gave up 2 bases and V 5 bases, and 4 bases lay outside the gene matches. The V gene's germline CDR1 is MNHEY and CDR2 SMNVEV (reference sequence). CDR3 protein: CASSHTGGQETQYF. The CDR3, as DNA: TGTGCCAGCAGTCATACGGGAGGGCAAGAGACCCAGTACTTC.

This clonotype was observed many times. The J gene is TRBJ2-7, the V gene TRBV20-1; 8 nucleotides align to TRBD2. V trimming: 0 bases; J trimming: 1 base; junction bases outside the gene matches: 11. The CDR3 contains 17 residues. Germline CDR1 DFQATT, CDR2 SNEGSKA (reference sequence). The CDR3 protein is CSARDLYGRGASYEQYF. CDR3 nucleotide sequence: TGCAGTGCTAGAGATCTTTACGGGAGGGGTGCGTCCTACGAGCAGTACTTC.

In its sample, this clonotype was seen a few times. The rearrangement uses TRBV5-6 and TRBJ2-5; TRBD2 agrees at 9 bases. Germline CDR1 reads SGHDT; CDR2 reads YYEEEE. CDR3 length equals 18 residues. Trimming removed 7 bases from V and 9 bases from J; junction bases left unmatched: 25. The DNA for the CDR3 is TGTGCCAGCTACGAGTGGGCTAGCGGGATGTCGGCCCACCCTTCCCAGTACTTC. This gives the protein CASYEWASGMSAHPSQYF.

The CDR3 reads CASSLRTTGSLLEAFF. CDR3 DNA sequence: TGTGCCAGCAGTCTCCGAACGACAGGGTCATTATTAGAAGCTTTCTTT. This chain uses TRBV12-3 or TRBV12-4 with TRBJ1-1; TRBD1 matches 7 bases. V was pared by 5 bases and J by 8 bases, with 17 bases of the junction left unmatched. CDR3 length: 16 amino acids.

About this clonotype: A much more abundant neighbour one base away suggests this may be a read error. V is TRBV6-1 and J is TRBJ1-6; D is possibly TRBD1 (5 bases). The CDR3 extends over 14 amino acids. From germline, CDR1 is MNHNS and CDR2 SASEGT. V lost 7 bases and J lost 10, with 17 bases in between. In DNA, the CDR3 is TGTGCCAGCAACCTTGACAGAGTCGGGTCACCCCTCCACTTT. It specifies CASNLDRVGSPLHF.

This clonotype was seen ten or more times. The chain carries TRBV7-2 and TRBJ2-5, with 14 bases aligning to TRBD2. Germline CDR1 reads SGHTA; CDR2 reads FQGNSA. V trimming: 1 base; J trimming: 3 bases; junction bases outside the gene matches: 10. The CDR3 consists of 19 residues. The CDR3 region has the DNA TGTGCCAGCAGCTTAGTTCAGACTAGCGGGGGGGAAGTCAAAGAGACCCAGTACTTC. Amino acids: CASSLVQTSGGEVKETQYF.

The rearrangement links TRBV7-9 to TRBJ2-5, with 9 bases that match TRBD2. Per germline, CDR1 SEHNR and CDR2 FQNEAQ (reference sequence). V lost 6 bases and J lost 2; bases outside the gene matches: 7. The CDR3 consists of 15 residues. CDR3 region: CASSLLAGRQETQYF. DNA for the CDR3: TGTGCCAGCAGTCTGCTAGCGGGACGGCAAGAGACCCAGTACTTC.

The chain combines TRBV10-3 with TRBJ1-5; unclear D gene. CDR3 length: 11 amino acids. Germline V gene lookup returns CDR1 ENHRY and CDR2 SYGVKD. Trimming removed 2 bases from V and 14 bases from J, with 10 bases in between. The CDR3 DNA sequence: TGTGCCATCAGTGAGGAGGGTTACGAGCATTTT. Its protein is CAISEEGYEHF.

The V and J genes are TRBV12-3 or TRBV12-4 and TRBJ2-5; D assignment may be TRBD1 or TRBD2 (5 bases each). This CDR3 spans 16 amino acids. The V end was cut by 0 bases, the J end by 5 bases, with 16 bases between. CDR3 coding DNA: TGTGCCAGCAGTTTAGCGGGGGTGAACACCGGGGAGACCCAGTACTTC. Translation: CASSLAGVNTGETQYF.

The chain couples TRBV5-4 to TRBJ1-1; tentative D call: TRBD1 (5 bases). Germline values: CDR1 SGHNT, CDR2 YYREEE (reference sequence). The V and J ends lost 1 base and 12 bases respectively, with 10 bases between them. The CDR3 has 11 residues. DNA of the CDR3: TGTGCCAGCAGCTTGCGGGGGGAACCTTTCTTT. Its protein product is CASSLRGEPFF. Variable domain in full (rest from reference TRBV5-4 and TRBJ1-1): ETGVTQSPTHLIKTRGQQVTLRCSSQSGHNTVSWYQQALGQGPQFIFQYYREEENGRGNFPPRFSGLQFPNYSSELNVNALELDDSALYLCASSLRGEPFFGQGTRLTVV.

This chain uses TRBV7-2 with TRBJ2-3, with 9 bases matching TRBD2. The CDR3 loop spans 17 amino acids. The ends lost 2 bases at V and 1 base at J; junction bases unmatched: 7. The germline V gene encodes CDR1 SGHTA and CDR2 FQGNSA. CDR3 DNA: TGTGCCAGCAGCTTAAGAGCGGGAGGAGGTCGCACAGATACGCAGTATTTT. As protein: CASSLRAGGGRTDTQYF.

This chain links TRBV29-1 with TRBJ2-7; no definite D call. Trimming took off 7 bases at V and 1 base at J, with 8 bases between the two ends. Germline CDR1 and CDR2: SQVTM and ANQGSEA. CDR3 size: 11 residues. The CDR3 region is CSEQYSYEQYF. The CDR3 DNA sequence: TGCAGCGAGCAGTATTCCTACGAGCAGTACTTC.

As to this clonotype: This may be a read error, as it is one base from a much larger clone. Here the CDR3 omits its conserved ending phenylalanine or tryptophan, so a read error is the likely source. The chain combines TRBV29-1 with TRBJ2-7, with 7 bases lining up with TRBD1. The CDR3 sequence is 15 residues long. V dropped 3 bases and J dropped 0; count of bases not matched to a gene: 8. Germline lookup yields CDR1 SQVTM and CDR2 ANQGSEA. CDR3 sequence reads: CSVDLTAGGSYEQYL. The CDR3 DNA follows: TGCAGCGTTGATTTAACGGCAGGGGGCTCCTACGAGCAGTACTTA.

The table lists this clonotype with a few counts. The chain is built from TRBV7-8 and TRBJ1-5; 7 bases line up with TRBD1. The germline V gene has CDR1 SGHVS and CDR2 FQNEAQ. V shed 1 base, J shed 10 bases, and the junction held 7 bases outside the gene matches. There are 14 residues in the CDR3. In nucleotides, the CDR3 is TGTGCCAGCAGCTTAGTAGGGGGCGGTGAACCCCAGCATTTT. Protein: CASSLVGGGEPQHF.

This clonotype has a handful of counts. V is TRBV3-1 and J is TRBJ2-7, with unresolved D. Trimming pared 0 bases from V and 1 base from J, leaving 7 bases between. CDR1 LGHDT and CDR2 YNNKEL come from the germline V gene (reference sequence). The CDR3 is 14 amino acids. The CDR3 sequence is CASSQETVSYEQYF. The CDR3 coding sequence is TGTGCCAGCAGCCAAGAAACGGTATCCTACGAGCAGTACTTC.

Concerning this clonotype itself: A read error is possible here, since a much larger clone lies one base away. The chain employs TRBV7-8 and TRBJ1-5; D might be TRBD1 (6 bases). The germline CDR1 and CDR2 sequences are SGHVS and FQNEAQ. The CDR3 extends over 15 amino acids. The CDR3 DNA reads TGTACCAGCTCCACCGGGACATCTAGCAATCAGCCCCAGCATTTT. This encodes CTSSTGTSSNQPQHF.